A selection of T cell receptor beta chains follows, all from one sample in a study of early T cells in non-severe SARS-CoV-2 infection. MiXCR, applied by TCRdb to the 5' RACE reads, yields one record per CDR3 protein. The sample has around 71,000 distinct CDR3 sequences, approximately 9.1% seen once. The sequencing here drew on whole blood, taken at baseline. The receptors derive from an adult who was a healthcare worker with PCR-confirmed SARS-CoV-2 infection or an uninfected control (not recorded which). Each CDR3 is given with its conserved first and last residue. A D gene is named only where the DNA matches it firmly. The size of a clone is reported for some rows only, either as once, few or many, or as a class for expanded clones.

TRBD1 | TRBJ2-4 | few | TRBV3-1 | CASSQESRGQWYF | TGTGCCAGCAGCCAAGAGTCCAGGGGGCAGTGGTACTTC
NA | TRBJ2-6 | many | TRBV7-2 | CASSLAQPGANVLTF | TGTGCCAGCAGCTTAGCGCAACCCGGGGCCAACGTCCTGACTTTC
NA | TRBJ2-2 | NA | TRBV4-2 | CASSQDRDSGELFF | TGTGCCAGCAGCCAAGACAGGGACTCCGGGGAGCTGTTTTTT
NA | TRBJ2-7 | few | TRBV28 | CASTSPGPYEQYF | TGTGCCAGCACTTCACCGGGCCCCTACGAGCAGTACTTC
NA | TRBJ1-3 | few | TRBV12-3/TRBV12-4 | CASSLGGTVSGNTIYF | TGTGCCAGCAGTTTAGGGGGAACAGTCTCTGGAAACACCATATATTTT
TRBD1 | TRBJ1-2 | few | TRBV28 | CASSLSGRGLSGYTF | TGTGCCAGCAGTTTATCGGGCAGGGGGCTTTCGGGCTACACCTTC
NA | TRBJ2-5 | NA | TRBV25-1 | CASSDWTAQETQYF | TGTGCCAGCAGTGATTGGACGGCACAAGAGACCCAGTACTTC
TRBD2 | TRBJ2-7 | few | TRBV28 | CASSFPRLRVAGEVGEQYF | TGTGCCAGCAGTTTCCCCCGACTGAGGGTAGCGGGAGAAGTCGGCGAGCAGTACTTC
NA | TRBJ2-7 | many | TRBV20-1 | CSASSPGLHEQYF | TGCAGTGCTAGCTCTCCAGGGTTGCACGAGCAGTACTTC
NA | TRBJ1-1 | NA | TRBV6-5 | CASSIRMNTEAFF | TGTGCCAGCAGCATCAGGATGAACACTGAAGCTTTCTTT
NA | TRBJ2-4 | many | TRBV13 | CASRVGLAKNIQYF | TGTGCCAGCAGGGTGGGACTGGCCAAAAACATTCAGTACTTC
NA | TRBJ1-5 | few | TRBV28 | CASSLSLRGRISNQPQHF | TGTGCCAGCAGTTTATCCCTACGTGGACGGATTAGCAATCAGCCCCAGCATTTT
NA | TRBJ2-5 | NA | TRBV4-1 | CASSPGAGIQETQYF | TGCGCCAGCAGCCCGGGGGCAGGCATCCAAGAGACCCAGTACTTC
TRBD2 | TRBJ2-1 | NA | TRBV25-1 | CASSGVSGNSYYNEQFF | TGTGCCAGCAGTGGGGTTAGCGGGAACTCATACTACAATGAGCAGTTCTTC
NA | TRBJ2-1 | many | TRBV5-1 | CASSQGARGNEQFF | TGCGCCAGCAGCCAAGGGGCGAGAGGGAATGAGCAGTTCTTC
TRBD2 | TRBJ2-5 | NA | TRBV2 | CASMIRLAGETQYF | TGTGCCAGCATGATCAGACTAGCGGGAGAGACCCAGTACTTC
NA | TRBJ2-7 | many | TRBV12-3/TRBV12-4 | CASRPRGNSYEQYF | TGTGCCAGCAGACCTCGCGGCAACTCCTACGAGCAGTACTTC
TRBD1 | TRBJ1-5 | NA | TRBV6-5 | CASSSGQAGNQPQHF | TGTGCCAGCAGTTCAGGACAGGCGGGCAATCAGCCCCAGCATTTT
TRBD1 | TRBJ2-7 | many | TRBV27 | CASSLSMRQGTSTYEQYF | TGTGCCAGCAGTTTATCTATGAGACAGGGGACTTCCACTTACGAGCAGTACTTC
NA | TRBJ1-4 | once | TRBV6-6 | CASSFGSSNEKLFF | TGTGCCAGCAGTTTTGGAAGTTCCAATGAAAAACTGTTTTTT
NA | TRBJ1-5 | NA | TRBV18 | CASSPGHNQPQHF | TGTGCCAGCTCACCGGGACATAATCAGCCCCAGCATTTT
TRBD1 | TRBJ1-2 | NA | TRBV27 | CASRPWTGDRGYTF | TGTGCCAGCAGACCCTGGACAGGGGATCGCGGCTACACCTTC
NA | TRBJ1-1 | few | TRBV14 | CASSQTRWGTEAFF | TGTGCCAGCAGCCAAACACGCTGGGGGACTGAAGCTTTCTTT
NA | TRBJ1-2 | many | TRBV7-2 | CASSSDYYGYTF | TGTGCCAGCAGCTCCGACTACTATGGCTACACCTTC
NA | TRBJ1-5 | few | TRBV19 | CASSPTSPGPLLSYSNQPQHF | TGTGCCAGTAGCCCCACTTCTCCCGGGCCGCTTTTGAGTTATAGCAATCAGCCCCAGCATTTT
NA | TRBJ2-7 | NA | TRBV7-2 | CASSLGRQSYEQYF | TGTGCCAGCAGCTTAGGGCGACAGAGCTACGAGCAGTACTTC
TRBD2 | TRBJ2-7 | few | TRBV12-3/TRBV12-4 | CASSFRLADEQYF | TGTGCCAGCAGTTTTCGTCTAGCGGACGAGCAGTACTTC
NA | TRBJ2-7 | NA | TRBV12-3/TRBV12-4 | CASSLGDSYEQYF | TGTGCCAGCAGTTTGGGGGACTCCTACGAGCAGTACTTC
NA | TRBJ1-1 | NA | TRBV20-1 | CSARDPNPTRDWEAFF | TGCAGTGCTAGAGATCCCAACCCTACCAGGGATTGGGAAGCTTTCTTT
NA | TRBJ1-1 | few | TRBV29-1 | CSGVTGISTQAFF | TGCAGCGGGGTCACAGGGATCAGCACACAAGCTTTCTTT
NA | TRBJ2-5 | many | TRBV29-1 | CSVVKWPEETQYF | TGCAGCGTTGTGAAATGGCCAGAAGAGACCCAGTACTTC
TRBD1 | TRBJ2-2 | few | TRBV28 | CASSFLDRGDTGELFF | TGTGCCAGCAGTTTTCTGGACAGGGGGGACACCGGGGAGCTGTTTTTT
NA | TRBJ2-7 | few | TRBV29-1 | CSVEWRQDPYEQYF | TGCAGCGTTGAATGGCGACAGGACCCCTACGAGCAGTACTTC
TRBD2 | TRBJ2-3 | many | TRBV28 | CASSPHSGRSTDTQYF | TGTGCCAGCAGTCCACATAGCGGGAGGAGCACAGATACGCAGTATTTT
TRBD2 | TRBJ2-5 | few | TRBV12-3/TRBV12-4 | CASSLGVGGETQYF | TGTGCCAGCAGTTTAGGCGTGGGAGGGGAGACCCAGTACTTC
TRBD2 | TRBJ2-1 | many | TRBV29-1 | CSASPGREGSEQFF | TGCAGCGCCTCCCCCGGGCGGGAGGGCAGTGAGCAGTTCTTC
TRBD1 | TRBJ1-2 | few | TRBV7-2 | CASSPQSTRQGRGYTF | TGTGCCAGCAGCCCGCAAAGTACTCGACAGGGGAGGGGCTACACCTTC
NA | TRBJ2-5 | many | TRBV2 | CASSARIVRETQYF | TGTGCCAGCAGTGCCCGGATCGTAAGGGAGACCCAGTACTTC
TRBD2 | TRBJ2-1 | few | TRBV20-1 | CSARGLASYNEQFF | TGCAGTGCTAGAGGACTAGCTTCCTACAATGAGCAGTTCTTC
NA | TRBJ2-5 | NA | TRBV4-1 | CASSQEASSGQETQYF | TGCGCCAGCAGCCAAGAAGCTTCCAGCGGACAAGAGACCCAGTACTTC
TRBD1 | TRBJ2-7 | NA | TRBV6-2/TRBV6-3 | CASSYYDRGQIYEQYF | TGTGCCAGCAGTTACTATGACAGGGGCCAAATCTACGAGCAGTACTTC
NA | TRBJ2-3 | many | TRBV7-9 | CASSVDTQYF | TGTGCCAGCAGCGTGGATACGCAGTATTTT
NA | TRBJ2-1 | many | TRBV28 | CASNTGFLAHNEQFF | TGTGCCAGCAATACAGGGTTTCTCGCCCACAATGAGCAGTTCTTC
TRBD1 | TRBJ1-2 | NA | TRBV20-1 | CSKTGNYGYTF | TGCAGTAAGACAGGGAACTATGGCTACACCTTC
TRBD2 | TRBJ2-7 | many | TRBV20-1 | CSARELAGAWEQYF | TGCAGTGCTAGAGAACTAGCGGGAGCGTGGGAGCAGTACTTC
TRBD2 | TRBJ2-7 | few | TRBV28 | CASSFASGYVQNQRQYF | TGTGCCAGCAGTTTCGCTAGCGGGTACGTCCAAAACCAACGGCAGTACTTC
NA | TRBJ1-4 | few | TRBV7-2 | CASSPQGGWGEKLFF | TGTGCCAGCAGCCCCCAGGGCGGCTGGGGTGAAAAACTGTTTTTT
NA | TRBJ1-2 | NA | TRBV15 | CVTSRHIRQGGGYTF | TGTGTCACCAGCAGGCACATACGCCAGGGCGGTGGCTACACCTTC
TRBD2 | TRBJ2-3 | many | TRBV3-1 | CASSPGLAGVFADTQYF | TGTGCCAGCAGCCCCGGACTAGCGGGAGTGTTTGCAGATACGCAGTATTTT
TRBD2 | TRBJ2-7 | few | TRBV7-3 | CASSLTSGHYEQYF | TGTGCCAGCAGCTTAACTAGCGGGCACTACGAGCAGTACTTC
TRBD1 | TRBJ2-7 | NA | TRBV28 | CASSQTTSGTGRYEQYF | TGTGCCAGCAGCCAAACAACCTCCGGGACAGGGAGATACGAGCAGTACTTC
NA | TRBJ1-2 | many | TRBV27 | CASSFRSANYGYTF | TGTGCCAGCAGTTTCAGGAGCGCAAACTATGGCTACACCTTC
TRBD2 | TRBJ2-5 | NA | TRBV20-1 | CSAFPLAGGGETQYF | TGCAGTGCTTTTCCCCTAGCGGGAGGCGGAGAGACCCAGTACTTC